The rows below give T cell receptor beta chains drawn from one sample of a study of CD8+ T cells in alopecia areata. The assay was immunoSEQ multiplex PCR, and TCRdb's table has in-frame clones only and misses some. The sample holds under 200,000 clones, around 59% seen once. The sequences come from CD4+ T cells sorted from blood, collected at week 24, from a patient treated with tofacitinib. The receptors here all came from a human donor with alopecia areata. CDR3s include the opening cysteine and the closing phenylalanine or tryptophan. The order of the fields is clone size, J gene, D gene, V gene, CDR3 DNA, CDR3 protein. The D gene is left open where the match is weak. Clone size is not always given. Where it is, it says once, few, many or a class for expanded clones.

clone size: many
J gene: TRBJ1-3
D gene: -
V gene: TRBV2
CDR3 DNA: TGTGCCAGCAGTGAAGCACTTCCACAGGCCGCCTCTGGAAACACCATATATTTT
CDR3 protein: CASSEALPQAASGNTIYF

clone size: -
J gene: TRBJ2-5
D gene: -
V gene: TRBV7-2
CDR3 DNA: TGTGCCAGCAGCTTATCGCAGACCCAGTACTTC
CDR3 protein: CASSLSQTQYF

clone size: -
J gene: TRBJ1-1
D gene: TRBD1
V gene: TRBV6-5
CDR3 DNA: TGTGCCAGTCGGACAGGGATCATGAACACTGAAGCTTTCTTT
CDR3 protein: CASRTGIMNTEAFF

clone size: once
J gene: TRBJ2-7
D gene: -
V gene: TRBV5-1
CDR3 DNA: TGCGCCAGCAGCTCACAGGGTATATTCTCCTACGAGCAGTACTTC
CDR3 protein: CASSSQGIFSYEQYF

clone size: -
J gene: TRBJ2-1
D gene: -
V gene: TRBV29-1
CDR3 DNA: TGCAGCGTTGTGGAGTACACCTCATACAATGAGCAGTTCTTC
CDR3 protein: CSVVEYTSYNEQFF

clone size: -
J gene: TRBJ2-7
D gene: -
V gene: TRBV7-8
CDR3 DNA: TGTGCCAGCAGCCTCGACACCCTCTACGAGCAGTACTTC
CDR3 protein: CASSLDTLYEQYF

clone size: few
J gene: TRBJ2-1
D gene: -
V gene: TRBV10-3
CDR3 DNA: TGTGCCATCAGTAGGGGGGATACCTACAATGAGCAGTTCTTC
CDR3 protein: CAISRGDTYNEQFF

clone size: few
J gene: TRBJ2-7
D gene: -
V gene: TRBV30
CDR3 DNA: TGTGCCTGGAGTGTATTGAGCTCCTACGAGCAGTACTTC
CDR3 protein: CAWSVLSSYEQYF

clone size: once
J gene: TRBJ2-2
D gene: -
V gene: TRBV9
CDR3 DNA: TGTGCCAGCAGCGTAACAGGCAGGACCGGGGAGCTGTTTTTT
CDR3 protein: CASSVTGRTGELFF

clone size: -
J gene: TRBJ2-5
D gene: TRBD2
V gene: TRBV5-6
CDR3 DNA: TGTGCCAGCAGCTTGTTGAGCGGGGTCCTGCAAGAGACCCAGTACTTC
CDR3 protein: CASSLLSGVLQETQYF

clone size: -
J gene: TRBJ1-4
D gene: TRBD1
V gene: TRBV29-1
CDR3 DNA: TGCAGCGTTGGGGCAGGGGGCGAGGAACTGTTTTTT
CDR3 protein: CSVGAGGEELFF

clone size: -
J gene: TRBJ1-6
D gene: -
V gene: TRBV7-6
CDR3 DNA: TGTGCCAGCAGCTTCCCGGGGGCCAATTCACCCCTCCACTTT
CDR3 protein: CASSFPGANSPLHF

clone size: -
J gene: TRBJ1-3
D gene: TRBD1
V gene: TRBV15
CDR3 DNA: TGTGCCACCAGCAGGACAGGGGGAGCTGGAAACACCATATATTTT
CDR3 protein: CATSRTGGAGNTIYF

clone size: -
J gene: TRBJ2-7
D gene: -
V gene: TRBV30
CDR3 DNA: TGTGCCTGGAGTGTGAGCCCTCCCTACGAGCAGTACTTC
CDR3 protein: CAWSVSPPYEQYF

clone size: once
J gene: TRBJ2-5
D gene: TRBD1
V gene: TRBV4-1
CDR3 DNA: TGCGCCAGCAGCCAAGGACAGGGAGTCCAAGAGACCCAGTACTTC
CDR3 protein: CASSQGQGVQETQYF

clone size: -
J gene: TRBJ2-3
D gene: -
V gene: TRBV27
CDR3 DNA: TGTGCCAGCAGTTTTCTCCTAGCGTCAGATACGCAGTATTTT
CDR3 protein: CASSFLLASDTQYF

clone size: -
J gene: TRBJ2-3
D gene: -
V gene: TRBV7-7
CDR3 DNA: TGTGCCAGCAGCCAAGGTCGGGAAGGGGGCACAGATACGCAGTATTTT
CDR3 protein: CASSQGREGGTDTQYF

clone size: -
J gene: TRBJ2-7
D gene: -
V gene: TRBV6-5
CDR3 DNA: TGTGCCAGCAGTTATGTGTCGGGGAGCTCCTACGAGCAGTACTTC
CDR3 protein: CASSYVSGSSYEQYF

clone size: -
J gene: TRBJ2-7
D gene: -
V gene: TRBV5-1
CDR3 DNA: TGCGCCAGCAGCCGGCAGGGAGAGGGATTCTACGAGCAGTACTTC
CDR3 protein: CASSRQGEGFYEQYF

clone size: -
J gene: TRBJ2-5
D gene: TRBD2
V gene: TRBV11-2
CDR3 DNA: TGTGCCAGCAGCTTAGTGGCGGGGGGCCCGGAGACCCAGTACTTC
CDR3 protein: CASSLVAGGPETQYF

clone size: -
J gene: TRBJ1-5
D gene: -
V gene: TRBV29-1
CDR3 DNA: TGCAGCGCCGGACGGCGAGAGGGGCCCCAGCATTTT
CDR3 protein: CSAGRREGPQHF

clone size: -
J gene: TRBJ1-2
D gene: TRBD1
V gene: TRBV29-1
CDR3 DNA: TGCAGCGCCCTTCCCCGACAGGGCTATGGCTACACCTTC
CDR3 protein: CSALPRQGYGYTF

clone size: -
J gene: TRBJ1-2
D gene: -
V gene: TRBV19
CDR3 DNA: TGTGCCAGTAGTATCGCTCAGGGCTATGGCTACACCTTC
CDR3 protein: CASSIAQGYGYTF

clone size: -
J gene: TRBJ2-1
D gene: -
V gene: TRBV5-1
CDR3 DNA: TGCGCCAGCAGCACCCTGGAGAATCCCTACAATGAGCAGTTCTTC
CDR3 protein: CASSTLENPYNEQFF

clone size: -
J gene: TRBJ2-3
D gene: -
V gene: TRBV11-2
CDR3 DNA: TGTGCCAGCAGCACTTTCACAGATACGCAGTATTTT
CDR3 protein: CASSTFTDTQYF

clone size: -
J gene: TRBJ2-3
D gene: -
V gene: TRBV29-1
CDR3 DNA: TGCAGCGTTGCGATTGGTGCCGATACGCAGTATTTT
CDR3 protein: CSVAIGADTQYF

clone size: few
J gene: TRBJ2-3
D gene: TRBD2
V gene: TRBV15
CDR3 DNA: TGTGCCACCAGCAGAGGTAGCGGGGCCCCGTCGGATACGCAGTATTTT
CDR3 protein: CATSRGSGAPSDTQYF

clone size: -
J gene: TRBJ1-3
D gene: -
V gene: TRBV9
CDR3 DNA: TGTGCCAGCAGCGTAGGTGCCGGTTCGACAGGTGGAAACACCATATATTTT
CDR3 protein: CASSVGAGSTGGNTIYF

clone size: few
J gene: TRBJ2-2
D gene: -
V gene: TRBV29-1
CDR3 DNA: TGCAGCGTCACGGGTTCGAACACCGGGGAGCTGTTTTTT
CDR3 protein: CSVTGSNTGELFF

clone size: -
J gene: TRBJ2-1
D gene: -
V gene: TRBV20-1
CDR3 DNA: TGCAGTGCTTATGATTACAATGAGCAGTTCTTC
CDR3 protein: CSAYDYNEQFF

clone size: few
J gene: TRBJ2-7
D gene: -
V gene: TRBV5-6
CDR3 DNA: TGTGCCAGCAGTCACCGGGACGCACCAGCCGGGCAGTACTTC
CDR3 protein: CASSHRDAPAGQYF

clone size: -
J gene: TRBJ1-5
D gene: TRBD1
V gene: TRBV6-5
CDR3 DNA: TGTGCCAGCAGTGGGACAGATGGAAATCAGCCCCAGCATTTT
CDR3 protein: CASSGTDGNQPQHF

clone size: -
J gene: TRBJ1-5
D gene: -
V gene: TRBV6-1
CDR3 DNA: TGTGCCAGCAGGGACACCTTAAGGGGCAATCAGCCCCAGCATTTT
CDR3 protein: CASRDTLRGNQPQHF

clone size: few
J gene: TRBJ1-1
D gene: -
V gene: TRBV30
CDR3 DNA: TGTGCCTGGAGTCGAGGGACGAACACTGAAGCTTTCTTT
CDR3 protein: CAWSRGTNTEAFF

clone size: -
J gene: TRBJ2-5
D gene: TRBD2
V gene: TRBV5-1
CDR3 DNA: TGCGCCAGCACCCCGGAGAGCGGGGGGGCGAAGACCCAGTACTTC
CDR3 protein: CASTPESGGAKTQYF

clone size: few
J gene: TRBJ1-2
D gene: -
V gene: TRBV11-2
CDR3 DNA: TGTGCCAGCAGCTTAGGGCCCCGCGTATATGGCTACACCTTC
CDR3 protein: CASSLGPRVYGYTF

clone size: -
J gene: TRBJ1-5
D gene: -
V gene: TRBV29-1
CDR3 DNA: TGCAGCGTTGCGGACCATAGCAATCAGCCCCAGCATTTT
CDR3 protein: CSVADHSNQPQHF

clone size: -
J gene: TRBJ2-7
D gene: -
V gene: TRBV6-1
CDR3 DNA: TGTGCCAGCACTTTGGGCCCGGTATACGAGCAGTACTTC
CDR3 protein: CASTLGPVYEQYF

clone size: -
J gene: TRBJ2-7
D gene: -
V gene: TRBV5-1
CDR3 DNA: TGCGCCAGCACGGGGGACGGAACCTACGAGCAGTACTTC
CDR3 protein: CASTGDGTYEQYF

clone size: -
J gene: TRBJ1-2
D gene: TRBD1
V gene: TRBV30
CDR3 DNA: TGTGCCTGGAGACTCCCGGACAGGATCTATGGCTACACCTTC
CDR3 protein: CAWRLPDRIYGYTF

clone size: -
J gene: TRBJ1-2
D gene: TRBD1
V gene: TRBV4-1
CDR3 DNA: TGCGCCAGCAGCCAATCCCGACAGGGGAACTATGGCTACACCTTC
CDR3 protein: CASSQSRQGNYGYTF

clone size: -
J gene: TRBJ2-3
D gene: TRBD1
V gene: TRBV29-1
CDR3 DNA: TGCAGCGTTGGGGACAGCCGCACAGATACGCAGTATTTT
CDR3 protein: CSVGDSRTDTQYF

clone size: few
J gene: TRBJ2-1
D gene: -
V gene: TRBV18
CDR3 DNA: TGTGCCAGCTCACCACCTTTTACGGGGCTATCCTACAATGAGCAGTTCTTC
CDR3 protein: CASSPPFTGLSYNEQFF

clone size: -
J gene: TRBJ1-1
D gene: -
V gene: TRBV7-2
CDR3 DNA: TGTGCCAGCAGCTTAGAGGGGTTTTGGAACACTGAAGCTTTCTTT
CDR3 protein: CASSLEGFWNTEAFF

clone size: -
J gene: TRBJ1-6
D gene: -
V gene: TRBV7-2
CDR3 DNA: TGTGCCAGCAGCTTAGCAGGGCGAGGTTCACCCCTCCACTTT
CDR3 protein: CASSLAGRGSPLHF

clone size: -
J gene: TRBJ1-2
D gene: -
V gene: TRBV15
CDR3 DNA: TGTGCCACCAGCGGGAACATAGGAGACTATGGCTACACCTTC
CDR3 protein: CATSGNIGDYGYTF

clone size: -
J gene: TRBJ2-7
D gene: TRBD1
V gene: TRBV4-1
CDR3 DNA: TGCGCCAGCAGCCAAGATTTCGGCGGGACAGGGGCCTACGAGCAGTACTTC
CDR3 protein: CASSQDFGGTGAYEQYF

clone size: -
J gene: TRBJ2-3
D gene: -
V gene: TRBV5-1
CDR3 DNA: TGCGCCAGCAGCTTGCAGACTAGAGGGGATACGCAGTATTTT
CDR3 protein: CASSLQTRGDTQYF